What follows are 3 T cell receptor beta chains derived from one specimen sequenced in a study of CD8+CD57+ T cells in acquired aplastic anemia. CDR3 and TCR beta VDJ profiling relied on genomic DNA as the template. MiXCR was run by TCRdb on the reads, yielding one entry per CDR3 protein. The sample yields 150,000 or so distinct CDR3 sequences, roughly 45% seen once. Whoever was chosen for sequencing had shown CD8+CD57+ cell expansion by flow cytometry. Sequenced input: sorted CD4+, CD8+, or CD8+CD57+ T cells (not recorded which) from PBMCs. The receptors stem from a human donor with aplastic anemia.

This clonotype has ten or more counts. The chain recombines TRBV27 with TRBJ2-7, with 8 bases matching TRBD2. Germline CDR1 is MNHEY and CDR2 is SMNVEV (reference sequence). CDR3 length equals 15 residues. The V and J ends lost 2 bases and 4 bases, in that order; junction bases with no gene match: 7. The CDR3 region has the DNA TGTGCCAGCAGTTTAGGTTTCGGGAGGGCTTACGAGCAGTACTTC. Its translation: CASSLGFGRAYEQYF.

The CDR3 DNA reads TGTGCCAGCAGCTCGGGACAGGGGGCCGATGAGCAGTTCTTC. Translated, it gives CASSSGQGADEQFF. The chain couples TRBV11-2 to TRBJ2-1; 12 bases are a match to TRBD1. Germline assignment: CDR1 SGHAT and CDR2 FQNNGV. The CDR3 length is 14 residues. The J segment lost 8 bases and the V segment lost 4 bases, leaving 3 bases of the junction unmatched.

This clonotype came up a few times. This chain connects TRBV29-1 to TRBJ2-3, with D possibly TRBD2 on 5 matching bases. The V gene lost 6 bases and the J gene lost 0 bases, with 13 bases spanning the gap. This CDR3 region has 14 residues. Looked up from germline, CDR1 is SQVTM and CDR2 is ANQGSEA. The CDR3 DNA sequence: TGCAGCGTCCCGCGGGCGGGCAGCACAGATACGCAGTATTTT. The encoded protein is CSVPRAGSTDTQYF.